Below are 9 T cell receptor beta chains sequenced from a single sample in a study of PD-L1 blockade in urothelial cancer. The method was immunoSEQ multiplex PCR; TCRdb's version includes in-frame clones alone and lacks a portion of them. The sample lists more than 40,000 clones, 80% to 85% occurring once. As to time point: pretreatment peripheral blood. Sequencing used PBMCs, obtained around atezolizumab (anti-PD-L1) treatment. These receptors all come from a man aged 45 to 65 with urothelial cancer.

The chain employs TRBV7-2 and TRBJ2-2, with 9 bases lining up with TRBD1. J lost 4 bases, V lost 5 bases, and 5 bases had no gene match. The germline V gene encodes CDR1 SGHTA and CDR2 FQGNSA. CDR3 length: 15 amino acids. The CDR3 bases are TGTGCCAGCAGCCGGACAGGGGTTATCACCGGGGAGCTGTTTTTT. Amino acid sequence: CASSRTGVITGELFF.

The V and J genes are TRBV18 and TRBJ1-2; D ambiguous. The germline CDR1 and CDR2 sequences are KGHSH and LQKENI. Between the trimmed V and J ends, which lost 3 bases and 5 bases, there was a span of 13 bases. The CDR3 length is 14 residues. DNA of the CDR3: TGTGCCAGCTCACCCCCAGACTTAATATATGGCTACACCTTC. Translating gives CASSPPDLIYGYTF.

CDR3 protein: CASSPQPSGRGDTQYF. The CDR3 region has the DNA TGTGCCAGCAGCCCCCAACCTAGCGGGAGAGGTGATACGCAGTATTTT. The chain links TRBV9 to TRBJ2-3; 10 bases are shared with TRBD2. Germline V lookup: CDR1 SGDLS, CDR2 YYNGEE. CDR3 length: 16 residues. The V and J ends lost 4 bases and 6 bases, in that order; junction bases with no gene match: 11.

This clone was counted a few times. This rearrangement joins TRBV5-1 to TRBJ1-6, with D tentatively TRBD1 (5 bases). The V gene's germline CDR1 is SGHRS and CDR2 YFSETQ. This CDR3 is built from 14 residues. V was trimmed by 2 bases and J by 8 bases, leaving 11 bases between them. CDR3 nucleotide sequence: TGCGCCAGCAGCTTCATCCAGGGCGATTCACCCCTCCACTTT. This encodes CASSFIQGDSPLHF. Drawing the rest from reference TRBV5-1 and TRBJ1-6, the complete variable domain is KAGVTQTPRYLIKTRGQQVTLSCSPISGHRSVSWYQQTPGQGLQFLFEYFSETQRNKGNFPGRFSGRQFSNSRSEMNVSTLELGDSALYLCASSFIQGDSPLHFGNGTRLTVT.

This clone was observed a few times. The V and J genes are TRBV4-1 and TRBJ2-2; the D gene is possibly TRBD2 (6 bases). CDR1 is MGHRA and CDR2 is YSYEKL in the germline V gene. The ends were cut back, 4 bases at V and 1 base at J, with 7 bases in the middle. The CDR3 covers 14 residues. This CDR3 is CASSRGGNTGELFF. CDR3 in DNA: TGCGCCAGCAGCCGGGGAGGGAACACCGGGGAGCTGTTTTTT.

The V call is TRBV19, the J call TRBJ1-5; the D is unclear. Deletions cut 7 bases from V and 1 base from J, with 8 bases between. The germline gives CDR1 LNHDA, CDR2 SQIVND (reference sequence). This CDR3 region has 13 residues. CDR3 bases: TGTGCCAGTAACATACAGAGCAATCAGCCCCAGCATTTT. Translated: CASNIQSNQPQHF.

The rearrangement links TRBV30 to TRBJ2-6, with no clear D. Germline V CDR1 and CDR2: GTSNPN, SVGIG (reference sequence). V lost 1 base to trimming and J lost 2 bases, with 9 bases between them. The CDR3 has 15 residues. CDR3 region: CAWSAAAAGANVLTF. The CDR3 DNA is TGTGCCTGGAGTGCGGCGGCCGCTGGGGCCAACGTCCTGACTTTC.

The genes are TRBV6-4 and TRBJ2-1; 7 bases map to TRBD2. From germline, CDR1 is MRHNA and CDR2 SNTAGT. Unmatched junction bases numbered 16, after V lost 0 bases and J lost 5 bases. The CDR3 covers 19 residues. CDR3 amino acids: CASSDSVLAEILWDNEQFF. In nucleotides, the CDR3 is TGTGCCAGCAGTGACTCGGTTCTAGCGGAAATCTTATGGGACAATGAGCAGTTCTTC.

Here the CDR3 reads CASSKEGAMSNQPQHF. The CDR3 nucleotides read TGTGCCAGCAGTAAAGAGGGGGCGATGAGCAATCAGCCCCAGCATTTT. The chain links TRBV6-1 to TRBJ1-5; 7 nucleotides match TRBD1. CDR3 length: 16 amino acids. Germline CDR1 is MNHNS and CDR2 is SASEGT. The junction had 8 bases not matched to a gene; V was cut back by 5 bases and J by 1 base.